Each of the 26 T cell receptor beta chains below was sequenced from the same sample in a study of liver allograft versus peripheral blood T cells. As for the study in general: Transplanted livers and recipients' peripheral blood had their T cell receptor repertoires compared.

TCRdb re-derived calls from the reads in MiXCR, one entry per CDR3 protein. The table lists over 10,000 distinct CDR3 sequences, 25% to 30% of them singletons. The receptors were sampled from a human patient who had a liver transplant. Some T cells may be provided by the graft donor.

The rearrangement uses TRBV5-4 and TRBJ1-1; 7 bases are a match to TRBD1. Germline V gives CDR1 SGHNT, CDR2 YYREEE (reference sequence). The ends lost 4 bases at V and 3 bases at J; junction bases unmatched: 6. This CDR3 region has 14 residues. CDR3 nucleotides: TGTGCCAGCAGCAACCGACAGGGAGACACTGAAGCTTTCTTT. Its translation is CASSNRQGDTEAFF.

The rearrangement joins TRBV6-5 to TRBJ2-7; 7 bases line up with TRBD2. CDR1 MNHEY and CDR2 SVGAGI come from the germline V gene. With V trimmed by 7 bases and J by 3 bases, 9 bases remained unmatched. There are 14 residues in the CDR3. The CDR3 bases are TGTGCCAGCACCGATATGGGCGGGAGCTACGAGCAGTACTTC. Protein: CASTDMGGSYEQYF.

In its sample, this clonotype was seen once. V is TRBV28 and J is TRBJ1-5; no clear D gene. CDR3 length equals 14 residues. Germline loops: CDR1 MDHEN, CDR2 SYDVKM. Between the trimmed V and J ends, which lost 6 bases and 7 bases, there was a span of 16 bases. The CDR3, as DNA: TGTGCCAGCAGCATGGGAAGAGGAAGGCAGCCCCAGCATTTT. It yields the protein CASSMGRGRQPQHF.

This clonotype occurred a few times. The genes are TRBV28 and TRBJ1-2; D unclear. The CDR3 has 14 residues. Trimming stripped 3 bases from V and 0 bases from J, with 8 bases between. Germline loops: CDR1 MDHEN, CDR2 SYDVKM. This CDR3 is CASSFGGTNYGYTF. CDR3 nucleotide sequence: TGTGCCAGCAGTTTCGGCGGCACTAACTATGGCTACACCTTC.

The rearrangement joins TRBV6-1 to TRBJ2-3; D gene uncertain. With 3 bases removed from V and 6 bases from J, the gap between germline ends came to 4 bases. Per germline, CDR1 MNHNS and CDR2 SASEGT. The CDR3 covers 11 residues. CDR3 sequence reads: CASSDKDTQYF. CDR3 nucleotide sequence: TGTGCCAGCAGTGACAAGGATACGCAGTATTTT.

On this clonotype itself: Germline and junction disagree at one end, which may indicate a read error. The rearrangement joins TRBV10-3 to TRBJ1-4; D not certain. CDR3 length: 14 amino acids. Germline-derived CDR1 and CDR2 are ENHRY and SYGVKD. Here the CDR3 reads CASSEGGSEEKLFF. In nucleotides, the CDR3 is TGTGCCAGCAGTGAGGGCGGGAGTGAGGAAAAACTGTTTTTT.

J is TRBJ1-4 and V is TRBV19; D is unclear. Per the germline V gene, CDR1 is LNHDA and CDR2 is SQIVND (reference sequence). V was clipped by 6 bases and J by 7 bases, with 12 bases between them. This CDR3 spans 13 amino acids. The DNA for the CDR3 is TGTGCCAGTAGAGATCATGGAAGTGAAAAACTGTTTTTT. It specifies CASRDHGSEKLFF.

The sample holds a few counts of this clonotype. The chain recombines TRBV14 with TRBJ2-7, with D maybe TRBD1 (6 bases). The CDR3 has 14 residues. Per germline, CDR1 SGHDN and CDR2 FVKESK. V gave up 6 bases and J gave up 4 bases, with 16 bases separating them. The CDR3: CASRLTGKNYEQYF. The CDR3 coding sequence is TGTGCCAGCAGGCTAACAGGGAAGAATTACGAGCAGTACTTC. The whole variable domain, filled in from reference TRBV14 and TRBJ2-7, reads EAGVTQFPSHSVIEKGQTVTLRCDPISGHDNLYWYRRVMGKEIKFLLHFVKESKQDESGMPNNRFLAERTGGTYSTLKVQPAELEDSGVYFCASRLTGKNYEQYFGPGTRLTVT.

This clonotype qualifies as medium-sized (0.01 to 0.1%). The V gene is TRBV7-9, the J gene TRBJ1-2; 7 nucleotides match TRBD1. Looked up from germline, CDR1 is SEHNR and CDR2 is FQNEAQ (reference sequence). The CDR3 is made up of 14 amino acids. Trimming at V came to 5 bases and at J to 3 bases, leaving 6 bases not matched to a gene. Written as DNA, the CDR3 is TGTGCCAGCAGCGCCCGACAGGGCGACTATGGCTACACCTTC. It specifies CASSARQGDYGYTF.

The V and J genes are TRBV20-1 and TRBJ2-7, with TRBD2 as a possible D gene (6 bases). Germline CDR1 reads DFQATT; CDR2 reads SNEGSKA (reference sequence). The CDR3 covers 17 residues. Trimming shortened V by 3 bases and J by 3 bases, and 24 bases separated the two germline ends. Here the CDR3 DNA reads TGCAGTGCTAGGCCGGATCTGTTTGGGGGGTCGATCTACGAGCAGTACTTC. Protein: CSARPDLFGGSIYEQYF.

Sample share makes this clonotype medium-sized. The V gene is TRBV6-5, the J gene TRBJ2-1; 10 positions agree with TRBD2. CDR1 MNHEY and CDR2 SVGAGI come from the germline V gene. With 5 bases clipped from V and 5 bases from J, the junction kept 6 bases outside the gene matches. The CDR3 has 15 amino acids. CDR3 in DNA: TGTGCCAGCAGTAGGGGACTAGCGTCCCACAATGAGCAGTTCTTC. Amino acids: CASSRGLASHNEQFF.

In this sample, this clonotype turned up many times. The gene calls are TRBV10-3 and TRBJ2-7; D unresolved. V was cut by 7 bases and J by 0 bases, with 10 bases left in between. This CDR3 spans 13 amino acids. Germline V gene data show CDR1 as ENHRY and CDR2 as SYGVKD. DNA of the CDR3: TGTGCCATCACAGAGACAACCTCCTACGAGCAGTACTTC. Protein: CAITETTSYEQYF.

The V gene is TRBV6-5, the J gene TRBJ1-1, with 10 nucleotides matching TRBD2. The end of the DNA aligns better with TRBJ2-1, so the J call may be wrong. This CDR3 spans 15 amino acids. Germline CDR1 is MNHEY and CDR2 is SVGAGI. The CDR3, as DNA: TGTGCCAGCAGTTCCAGCGGGGGGGCCCGTAATGAGCAGTTCTTC. Protein sequence: CASSSSGGARNEQFF.

This chain uses TRBV18 with TRBJ1-2; D not resolved. The germline V gene has CDR1 KGHSH and CDR2 LQKENI. The CDR3 totals 14 residues. V was shortened by 2 bases and J by 8 bases, with 15 bases between the two germline ends. The CDR3: CASSPGDPAGGYTF. The CDR3 DNA follows: TGTGCCAGCTCACCAGGAGACCCCGCGGGAGGCTACACCTTC.

There are a few counts of this clonotype. The chain carries TRBV30 and TRBJ2-3; 14 positions agree with TRBD2. CDR3 length equals 14 residues. V shed 5 bases and J 6 bases; nucleotides not matched to a gene: 4. The germline V gene has CDR1 GTSNPN and CDR2 SVGIG (reference sequence). The CDR3 nucleotides are TGTGCCTGGTCTTGGACTAGCGGGAGGGATACGCAGTATTTT. As protein: CAWSWTSGRDTQYF.

This rearrangement joins TRBV28 to TRBJ1-2; D unresolved. Trimming took off 2 bases at V and 3 bases at J, with 16 bases between the two ends. Germline loops: CDR1 MDHEN, CDR2 SYDVKM. The CDR3 is made up of 16 amino acids. This CDR3 reads CASSLNPTELDYGYTF. CDR3 DNA sequence: TGTGCCAGCAGTTTAAACCCGACGGAGCTGGACTATGGCTACACCTTC.

In this sample, this clonotype turned up a few times. The chain carries TRBV6-5 and TRBJ1-2; the D gene is possibly TRBD1 (5 bases). The V and J ends lost 0 bases and 4 bases respectively, with 12 bases between them. The CDR3 extends over 15 amino acids. Germline lookup yields CDR1 MNHEY and CDR2 SVGAGI. The DNA of the CDR3 is TGTGCCAGCAGTTACTCGTCGGGGCCCCCCTATGGCTACACCTTC. Residues: CASSYSSGPPYGYTF.

Within the sample, this clonotype is medium-sized. The V and J genes are TRBV29-1 and TRBJ1-1; 7 bases align to TRBD1. The germline V gene encodes CDR1 SQVTM and CDR2 ANQGSEA. The CDR3 loop spans 13 amino acids. The ends lost 4 bases at V and 7 bases at J; junction bases unmatched: 9. CDR3 DNA: TGCAGCGTTGCAAGAACAGGGGATCATGAAGCTTTCTTT. This gives the protein CSVARTGDHEAFF.

The V and J genes are TRBV6-1 and TRBJ2-7, with TRBD2 matching 7 bases. V was pared by 7 bases and J by 3 bases, with 15 bases of the junction left unmatched. The CDR3 is 16 residues long. Germline V lookup: CDR1 MNHNS, CDR2 SASEGT. CDR3 sequence: CASTESGLQSYYEQYF. The CDR3 DNA reads as TGTGCCAGCACCGAATCGGGACTACAATCCTACTACGAGCAGTACTTC.

This clonotype was counted only a few times. CDR3 bases: TGCAGTGCTCGACAGGGTGGAAACACAGATACGCAGTATTTT. The encoded protein is CSARQGGNTDTQYF. V is TRBV20-1 and J is TRBJ2-3; 7 nucleotides align to TRBD1. V was pared by 5 bases and J by 2 bases, with 7 bases of the junction left unmatched. The CDR3 length is 14 residues. Germline-derived CDR1 and CDR2 are DFQATT and SNEGSKA (reference sequence).

In this sample, this clonotype is medium-sized (0.01 to 0.1%). The chain is built from TRBV24-1 and TRBJ2-5; 9 nucleotides line up with TRBD1. CDR1 is KGHDR and CDR2 is SFDVKD in the germline V gene. The CDR3 runs 17 residues. With V trimmed by 3 bases and J by 5 bases, 12 bases remained unmatched. In nucleotides, the CDR3 is TGTGCCACCAGTGATCGATCCGCGGGACAGGGTCGGGAGACCCAGTACTTC. This codes for CATSDRSAGQGRETQYF.

This chain connects TRBV29-1 to TRBJ2-7; D may be TRBD2 (5 bases). Trimming shortened V by 0 bases and J by 2 bases, and 5 bases separated the two germline ends. Germline V gives CDR1 SQVTM, CDR2 ANQGSEA. This CDR3 has 12 residues. Written as DNA, the CDR3 is TGCAGCGTTGAAGAGGGAGCCTACGAGCAGTACTTC. It translates to CSVEEGAYEQYF.

V and J are TRBV18 and TRBJ1-2; D might be TRBD1 (6 bases). The germline gives CDR1 KGHSH, CDR2 LQKENI. Trimming stripped 6 bases from V and 4 bases from J, with 12 bases between. The CDR3 loop spans 13 amino acids. The CDR3 here is CASSSGQGYGYTF. In DNA, the CDR3 is TGTGCCAGCTCCTCGGGACAAGGCTATGGCTACACCTTC. Complete variable domain (other parts from reference TRBV18 and TRBJ1-2): NAGVMQNPRHLVRRRGQEARLRCSPMKGHSHVYWYRQLPEEGLKFMVYLQKENIIDESGMPKERFSAEFPKEGPSILRIQQVVRGDSAAYFCASSSGQGYGYTFGSGTRLTVV.

V and J are TRBV6-1 and TRBJ2-7; D may be TRBD1 (7 bases). CDR1 and CDR2 from the germline V gene are MNHNS and SASEGT. V lost 6 bases and J lost 7, with 22 bases in between. This CDR3 is built from 15 residues. In DNA form, the CDR3 reads TGTGCCAGCAGCTTCCGGTCCAGGGGGAGGCGGGAGCAGTACTTC. Its protein product is CASSFRSRGRREQYF.

In its sample, this clonotype is medium-sized. The chain carries TRBV18 and TRBJ2-5; no firm D call. The CDR3 covers 14 residues. The germline V gene encodes CDR1 KGHSH and CDR2 LQKENI. Trimming removed 2 bases at V and 0 bases at J, with 7 bases between. The chain's CDR3 is CASSPGLDQETQYF. As DNA, the CDR3 is TGTGCCAGCTCACCAGGGCTAGACCAAGAGACCCAGTACTTC.

J is TRBJ1-1 and V is TRBV30, with unresolved D. Trimming left V 1 base short and J 1 base short, with 4 bases between. The germline V gene encodes CDR1 GTSNPN and CDR2 SVGIG (reference sequence). This CDR3 contains 12 residues. CDR3 sequence: CAWSGPNTEAFF. CDR3 sequence (DNA): TGTGCCTGGAGTGGCCCGAACACTGAAGCTTTCTTT.